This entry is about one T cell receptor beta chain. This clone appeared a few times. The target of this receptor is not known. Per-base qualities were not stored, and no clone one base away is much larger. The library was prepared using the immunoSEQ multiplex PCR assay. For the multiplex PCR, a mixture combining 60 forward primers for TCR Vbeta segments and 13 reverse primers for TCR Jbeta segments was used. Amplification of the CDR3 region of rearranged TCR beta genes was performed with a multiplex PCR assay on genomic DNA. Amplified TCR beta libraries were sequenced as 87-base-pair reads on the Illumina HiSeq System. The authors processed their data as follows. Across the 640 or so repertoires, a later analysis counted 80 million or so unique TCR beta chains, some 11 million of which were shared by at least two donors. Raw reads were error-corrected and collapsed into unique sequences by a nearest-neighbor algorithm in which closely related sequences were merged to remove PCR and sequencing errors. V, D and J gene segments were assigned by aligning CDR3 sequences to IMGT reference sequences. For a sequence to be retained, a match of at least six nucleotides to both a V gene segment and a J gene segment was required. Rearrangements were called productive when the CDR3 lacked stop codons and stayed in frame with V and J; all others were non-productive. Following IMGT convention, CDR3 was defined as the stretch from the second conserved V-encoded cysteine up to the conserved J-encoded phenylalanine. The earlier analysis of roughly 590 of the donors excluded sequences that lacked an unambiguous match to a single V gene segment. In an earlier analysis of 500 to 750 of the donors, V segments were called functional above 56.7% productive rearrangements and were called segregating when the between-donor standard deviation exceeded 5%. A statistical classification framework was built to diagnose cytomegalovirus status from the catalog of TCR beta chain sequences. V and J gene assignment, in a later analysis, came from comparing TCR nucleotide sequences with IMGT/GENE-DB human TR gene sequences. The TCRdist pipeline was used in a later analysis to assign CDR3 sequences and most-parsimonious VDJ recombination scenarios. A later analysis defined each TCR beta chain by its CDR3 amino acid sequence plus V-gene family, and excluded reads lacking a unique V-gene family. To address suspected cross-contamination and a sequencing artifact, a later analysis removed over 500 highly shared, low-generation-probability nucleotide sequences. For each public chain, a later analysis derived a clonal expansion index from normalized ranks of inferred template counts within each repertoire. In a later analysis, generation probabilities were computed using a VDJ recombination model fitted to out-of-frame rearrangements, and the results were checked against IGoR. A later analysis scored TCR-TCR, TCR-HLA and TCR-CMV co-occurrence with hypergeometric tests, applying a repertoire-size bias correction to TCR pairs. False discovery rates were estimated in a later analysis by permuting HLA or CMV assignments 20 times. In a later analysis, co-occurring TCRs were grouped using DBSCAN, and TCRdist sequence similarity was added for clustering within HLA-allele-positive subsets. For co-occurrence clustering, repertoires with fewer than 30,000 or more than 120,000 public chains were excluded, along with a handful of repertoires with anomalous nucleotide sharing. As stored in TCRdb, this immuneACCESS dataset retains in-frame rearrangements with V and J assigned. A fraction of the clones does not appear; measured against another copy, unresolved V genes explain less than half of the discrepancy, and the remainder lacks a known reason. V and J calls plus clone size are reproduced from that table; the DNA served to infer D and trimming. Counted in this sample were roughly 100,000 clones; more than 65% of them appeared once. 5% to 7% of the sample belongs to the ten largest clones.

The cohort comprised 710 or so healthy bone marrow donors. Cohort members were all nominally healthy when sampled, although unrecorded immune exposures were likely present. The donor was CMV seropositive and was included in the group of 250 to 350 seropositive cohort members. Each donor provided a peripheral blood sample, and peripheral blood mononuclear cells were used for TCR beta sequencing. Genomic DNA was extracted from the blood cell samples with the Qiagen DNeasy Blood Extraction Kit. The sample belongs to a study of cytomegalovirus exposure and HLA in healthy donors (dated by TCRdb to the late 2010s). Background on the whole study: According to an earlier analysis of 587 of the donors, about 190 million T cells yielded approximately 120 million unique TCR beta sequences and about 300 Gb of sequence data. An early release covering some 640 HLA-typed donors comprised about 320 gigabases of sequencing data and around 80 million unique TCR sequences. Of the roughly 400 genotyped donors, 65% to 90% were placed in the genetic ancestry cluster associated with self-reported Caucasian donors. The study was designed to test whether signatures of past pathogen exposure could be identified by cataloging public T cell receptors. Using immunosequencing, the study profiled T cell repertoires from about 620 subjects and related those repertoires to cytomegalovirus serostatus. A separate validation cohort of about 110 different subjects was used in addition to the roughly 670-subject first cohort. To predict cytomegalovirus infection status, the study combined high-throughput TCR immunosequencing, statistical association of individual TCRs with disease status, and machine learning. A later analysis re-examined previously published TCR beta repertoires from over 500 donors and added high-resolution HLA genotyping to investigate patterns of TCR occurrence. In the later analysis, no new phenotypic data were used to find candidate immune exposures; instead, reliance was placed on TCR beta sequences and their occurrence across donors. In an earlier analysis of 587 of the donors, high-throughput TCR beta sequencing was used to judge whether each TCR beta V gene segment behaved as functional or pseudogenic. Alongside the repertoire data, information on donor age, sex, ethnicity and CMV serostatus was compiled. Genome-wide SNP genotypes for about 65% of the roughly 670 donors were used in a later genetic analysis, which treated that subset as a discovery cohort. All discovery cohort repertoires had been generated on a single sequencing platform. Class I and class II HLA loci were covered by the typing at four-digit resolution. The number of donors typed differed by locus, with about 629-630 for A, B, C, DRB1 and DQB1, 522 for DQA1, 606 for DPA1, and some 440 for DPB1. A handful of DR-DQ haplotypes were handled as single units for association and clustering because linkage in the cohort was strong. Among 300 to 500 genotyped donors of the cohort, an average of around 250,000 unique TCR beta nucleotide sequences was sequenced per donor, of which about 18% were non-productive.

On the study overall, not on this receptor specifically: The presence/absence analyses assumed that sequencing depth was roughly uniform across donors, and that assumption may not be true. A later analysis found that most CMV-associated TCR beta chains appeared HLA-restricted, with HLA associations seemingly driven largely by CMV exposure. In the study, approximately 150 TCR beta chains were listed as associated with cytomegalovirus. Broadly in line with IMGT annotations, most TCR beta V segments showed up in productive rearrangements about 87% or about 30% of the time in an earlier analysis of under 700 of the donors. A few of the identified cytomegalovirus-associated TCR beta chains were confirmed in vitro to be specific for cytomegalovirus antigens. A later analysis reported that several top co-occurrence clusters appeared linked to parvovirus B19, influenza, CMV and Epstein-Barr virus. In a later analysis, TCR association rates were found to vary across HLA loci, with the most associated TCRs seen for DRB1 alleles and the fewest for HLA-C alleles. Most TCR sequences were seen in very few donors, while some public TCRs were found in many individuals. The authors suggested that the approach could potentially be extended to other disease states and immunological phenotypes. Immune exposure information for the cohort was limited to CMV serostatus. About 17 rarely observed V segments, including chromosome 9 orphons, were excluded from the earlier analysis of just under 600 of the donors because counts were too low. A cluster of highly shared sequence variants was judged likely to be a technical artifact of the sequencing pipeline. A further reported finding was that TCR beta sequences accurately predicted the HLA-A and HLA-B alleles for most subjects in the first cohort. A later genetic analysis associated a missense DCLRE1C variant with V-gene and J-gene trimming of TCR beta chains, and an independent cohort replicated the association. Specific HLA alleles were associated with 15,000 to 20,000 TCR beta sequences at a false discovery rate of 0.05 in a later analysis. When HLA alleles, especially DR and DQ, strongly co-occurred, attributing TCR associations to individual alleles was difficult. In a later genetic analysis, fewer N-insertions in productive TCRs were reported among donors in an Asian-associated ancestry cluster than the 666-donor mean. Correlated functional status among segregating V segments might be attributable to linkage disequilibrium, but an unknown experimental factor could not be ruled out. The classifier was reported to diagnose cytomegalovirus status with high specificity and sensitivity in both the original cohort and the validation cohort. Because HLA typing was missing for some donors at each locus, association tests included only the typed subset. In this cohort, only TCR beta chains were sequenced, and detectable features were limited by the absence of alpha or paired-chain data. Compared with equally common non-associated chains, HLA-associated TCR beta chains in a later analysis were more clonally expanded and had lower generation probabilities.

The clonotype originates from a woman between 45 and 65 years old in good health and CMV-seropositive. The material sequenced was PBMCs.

The DNA reads TGTGCCAGCAGTTACGAGTTATCTGGGGCCAACGTCCTGACTTTC. This encodes CASSYELSGANVLTF. The V gene is TRBV6-5 and the J gene is TRBJ2-6; the D gene cannot be resolved reliably. CDR1 MNHEY and CDR2 SVGAGI are derived from the germline V gene. The CDR3, cysteine through phenylalanine, is 15 amino acids long. Only the CDR3 part of the read is kept: 45 bases, read in frame from the first base. The germline ends are 6 bases apart after V is trimmed by 2 bases and J by 1 base.